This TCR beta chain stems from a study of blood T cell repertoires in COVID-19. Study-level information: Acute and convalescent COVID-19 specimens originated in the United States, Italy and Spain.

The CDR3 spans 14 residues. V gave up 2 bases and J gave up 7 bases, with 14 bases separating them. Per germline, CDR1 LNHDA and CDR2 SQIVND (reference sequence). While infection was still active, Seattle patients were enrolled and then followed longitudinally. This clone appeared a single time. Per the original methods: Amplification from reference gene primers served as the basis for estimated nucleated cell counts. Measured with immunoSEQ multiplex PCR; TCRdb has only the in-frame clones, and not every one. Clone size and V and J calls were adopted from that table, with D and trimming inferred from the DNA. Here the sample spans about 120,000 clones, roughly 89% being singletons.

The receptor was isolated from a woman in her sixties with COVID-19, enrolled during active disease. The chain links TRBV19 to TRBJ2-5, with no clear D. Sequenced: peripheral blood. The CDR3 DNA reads TGTGCCAGTAGTATATGGCATCTAGAAGCGACCCAGTACTTC. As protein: CASSIWHLEATQYF.